Listed below are T cell receptor beta chains from one sample, sequenced in a study of T-cell memory formation after mild COVID-19. Via MiXCR, TCRdb re-called the 5' RACE reads, giving one row per CDR3 protein. The sample shows approximately 260,000 distinct CDR3 sequences, more than 15% of them seen only once. Sequencing used PBMCs or a T cell subset sorted from them (not recorded which). These receptors originate from a man aged 18 to 35 who had mild COVID-19 (a few samples of this study predate the infection). Cell type and time point are not known. Each CDR3 is given with its conserved first and last residue. Fields, in order: clone size, V gene, D gene, J gene, CDR3 DNA, CDR3 protein. The D gene is left open where the match is weak. Expanded clones get a size class; other rows say once, few or many, or leave the size out.

few	TRBV2	TRBD2	TRBJ2-7	TGTGCCAGCAGCTCCTGGGGAGGGGAGGAGGGGGAGCAGTACTTC	CASSSWGGEEGEQYF
few	TRBV5-4	TRBD1	TRBJ2-1	TGTGCCAGCAGCCAAGGACAGGAGTACAATGAGCAGTTCTTC	CASSQGQEYNEQFF
few	TRBV5-1	-	TRBJ2-5	TGCGCCAGCAGCTTAGACCACGAGACCCAGTACTTC	CASSLDHETQYF
-	TRBV7-9	TRBD2	TRBJ2-1	TGTGCCAGCAGCCTCGGACTAGCGGGGGGGCTGGGTGAGCAGTTCTTC	CASSLGLAGGLGEQFF
-	TRBV7-2	TRBD1	TRBJ2-2	TGTGCCAGCAGCGCCTGGGGACAGGGGGCGTCCGGGGAGCTGTTTTTT	CASSAWGQGASGELFF
few	TRBV14	-	TRBJ2-5	TGTGCCAGCAGCCCCTCAAGGGGATTGGAGACCCAGTACTTC	CASSPSRGLETQYF
-	TRBV28	-	TRBJ2-3	TGTGCCAGCAGTCGGCGACTTGGAGATACGCAGTATTTT	CASSRRLGDTQYF
few	TRBV10-3	TRBD2	TRBJ2-6	TGTGCCATCAGCGGGACTAGCGGGGCTGGGGCCAACGTCCTGACTTTC	CAISGTSGAGANVLTF
-	TRBV3-1	-	TRBJ2-3	TGTGCCAGCAGCCAAGTGAGAGCGGCAGGGACAGATACGCAGTATTTT	CASSQVRAAGTDTQYF
-	TRBV28	TRBD2	TRBJ2-5	TGTGCCAGCAGTTTATTTAGCGGGGGGCAACGGACCCAGTACTTC	CASSLFSGGQRTQYF
-	TRBV9	-	TRBJ2-1	TGTGCCAGCAGCGTACAACCAGCGAGCTACAATGAGCAGTTCTTC	CASSVQPASYNEQFF
-	TRBV27	-	TRBJ2-3	TGTGCCAGCAGTTTTTGGGCCAGACGGGCAGATACGCAGTATTTT	CASSFWARRADTQYF
few	TRBV3-1	-	TRBJ1-1	TGTGCCAGCAGCCCGATGTGGGGTCTAACTGAAGCTTTCTTT	CASSPMWGLTEAFF
-	TRBV4-1	-	TRBJ1-1	TGCGCCAGCAGCCAAGACCCTGGCAGGCCTTCGGGTGAAGCTTTCTTT	CASSQDPGRPSGEAFF
many	TRBV7-2	TRBD1	TRBJ2-3	TGTGCCAGCAGCTTGGGACAGGGTGGGGGCGATACGCAGTATTTT	CASSLGQGGGDTQYF
-	TRBV29-1	-	TRBJ1-3	TGCAGCGTTTGGGGTTCGGCTGGAAACACCATATATTTT	CSVWGSAGNTIYF
-	TRBV6-2/TRBV6-3	-	TRBJ1-5	TGTGCCAGCAGCCACCGACGAGTCGGAGGCAATCAGCCCCAGCATTTT	CASSHRRVGGNQPQHF
-	TRBV3-1	-	TRBJ2-1	TGTGCCAGCAGCCATACTAGCCCCGATGAGCAGTTCTTC	CASSHTSPDEQFF
few	TRBV6-5	-	TRBJ1-2	TGTGCCAGCAGTTCCCGAGGGGGCTACACCTTC	CASSSRGGYTF
-	TRBV4-2	TRBD2	TRBJ2-5	TGTGCCAGCAGCCAAGCTGGAGCGGGGGGGTACCAAGAGACCCAGTACTTC	CASSQAGAGGYQETQYF
few	TRBV7-6	-	TRBJ2-1	TGTGCCAGCAGCTTCAGTAGCGCCGAGCAGTTCTTC	CASSFSSAEQFF
-	TRBV11-2	-	TRBJ2-4	TGTGCCAGCAGCAACCGGGACTCACTAGCCAAAAACATTCAGTACTTC	CASSNRDSLAKNIQYF
few	TRBV14	-	TRBJ2-1	TGTGCCAGCAGCCAAGTCGGAGACAATGAGCAGTTCTTC	CASSQVGDNEQFF
few	TRBV20-1	TRBD1	TRBJ1-1	TGCAGTGCTAAGAAACCTATTGGACAGGGGGCCACTGAAGCTTTCTTT	CSAKKPIGQGATEAFF
-	TRBV5-1	TRBD2	TRBJ2-1	TGCGCCAGCAGCCCCATGACTAGCGGGGGAGGCTACAATGAGCAGTTCTTC	CASSPMTSGGGYNEQFF
few	TRBV7-2	-	TRBJ2-4	TGTGCCAGCAGCCCTACCCTAGGGGACGGCTCCAAAAACATTCAGTACTTC	CASSPTLGDGSKNIQYF
-	TRBV4-3	TRBD2	TRBJ2-5	TGCGCCAGCAGCCAGCTAGCGGGGGGCGGAGAGACCCAGTACTTC	CASSQLAGGGETQYF
many	TRBV29-1	TRBD1	TRBJ2-5	TGCAGCGTTGAGATGACAGGGCACCAAGAGACCCAGTACTTC	CSVEMTGHQETQYF
few	TRBV5-1	-	TRBJ1-1	TGCGCCAGCAGACCCTTGGGCAACGGGAACACTGAAGCTTTCTTT	CASRPLGNGNTEAFF
-	TRBV6-5	TRBD2	TRBJ2-2	TGTGCCAGCAGTTACAGCGGGGGGAACACCGGGGAGCTGTTTTTT	CASSYSGGNTGELFF
-	TRBV6-5	TRBD1	TRBJ2-4	TGTGCCAGCAGTCGCGGGACAGGAGCCAAAAACATTCAGTACTTC	CASSRGTGAKNIQYF
once	TRBV14	TRBD2	TRBJ2-1	TGTGCCAGCAGCCAAGGAGGAGCGGGGGGGCAGTTCTTC	CASSQGGAGGQFF
-	TRBV5-1	-	TRBJ2-3	TGCGCCAGCAGCTACCGGACAGAGAGGTCAGATACGCAGTATTTT	CASSYRTERSDTQYF
-	TRBV29-1	-	TRBJ2-2	TGCAGCGTTGAACAGGGCCCAGGGACCGGGGAGCTGTTTTTT	CSVEQGPGTGELFF
few	TRBV9	-	TRBJ2-7	TGTGCCAGCAGCACCCGCGGACTTTTCTACGAGCAGTACTTC	CASSTRGLFYEQYF
many	TRBV4-2	TRBD2	TRBJ2-5	TGTGCCAGCAGCCAAGATAGCGGGGGGGCCGAGACCCAGTACTTC	CASSQDSGGAETQYF
-	TRBV27	TRBD2	TRBJ2-7	TGTGCCAGCAGTCTAGGGGCCGGGGGGTTCAACGAGCAGTACTTC	CASSLGAGGFNEQYF
many	TRBV10-2	TRBD1	TRBJ2-3	TGCGCCAGCACGGCGACAGGGGGCACAGATACGCAGTATTTT	CASTATGGTDTQYF
-	TRBV25-1	TRBD1	TRBJ2-3	TGTGCCAGCAGTGAATACCGCCCGAGGACAGGGGGAGATACGCAGTATTTT	CASSEYRPRTGGDTQYF
few	TRBV2	TRBD1	TRBJ1-1	TGTGCCAGCAGTCCGGGACAGACGAACACTGAAGCTTTCTTT	CASSPGQTNTEAFF
-	TRBV19	TRBD1	TRBJ2-1	TGTGCCAGTAGTACAGGGGGCCGGACTGAGCAGTTCTTC	CASSTGGRTEQFF
once	TRBV2	-	TRBJ2-3	TGTGCCAGCAGTATCATCCCAGATACGCAGTATTTT	CASSIIPDTQYF
-	TRBV11-2	TRBD1	TRBJ2-3	TGTGCCAGCAGCTCGACAGGGGGCTTGGTAGATACGCAGTATTTT	CASSSTGGLVDTQYF
-	TRBV27	-	TRBJ2-1	TGTGCCAGCATTTCTCTCACCAGCTTGGACAATGAGCAGTTCTTC	CASISLTSLDNEQFF
-	TRBV9	-	TRBJ2-2	TGTGCCAGCAGCTCCAAGGGGAGCACCGGGGAGCTGTTTTTT	CASSSKGSTGELFF
-	TRBV5-1	TRBD1	TRBJ2-6	TGCGCCAGCAGCTTGTCACAGGGGAGCACTGGGGCCAACGTCCTGACTTTC	CASSLSQGSTGANVLTF
-	TRBV10-3	TRBD1	TRBJ2-7	TGTGCCATCAGTGATAGGGACAGCTCCTACGAGCAGTACTTC	CAISDRDSSYEQYF
-	TRBV2	-	TRBJ2-3	TGTGCCAGCGGATACCACACAGATACGCAGTATTTT	CASGYHTDTQYF